The 9 T cell receptor beta chains below were found in one sample sequenced in a study of T cells in Graves' hyperthyroidism and ophthalmopathy. Researchers amplified the TCR beta CDR3 regions from RNA transcripts. HTBI primers were employed in a first-round RT-PCR of the TCR CDR3. One entry per CDR3 protein, called by TCRdb with MiXCR from the multiplex PCR reads. In the table there are hundreds of thousands of distinct CDR3 sequences, about 15% of which are singletons. The sequenced material came from blood. The receptor source for this set is a man between 18 and 29 years old with Graves' ophthalmopathy.

This clonotype was seen at least ten times. CDR3 bases: TGTGCCAGCAGCTCTAGGGTGAGGGAGCAGTTCTTC. Translating gives CASSSRVREQFF. V and J are TRBV7-9 and TRBJ2-1; D gene uncertain. The germline V gene has CDR1 SEHNR and CDR2 FQNEAQ (reference sequence). This CDR3 spans 12 amino acids. V was trimmed by 4 bases and J by 10 bases, leaving 11 bases between them. The full variable domain, rest sourced from reference TRBV7-9 and TRBJ2-1, is DTGVSQNPRHKITKRGQNVTFRCDPISEHNRLYWYRQTLGQGPEFLTYFQNEAQLEKSRLLSDRFSAERPKGSFSTLEIQRTEQGDSAMYLCASSSRVREQFFGPGTRLTVL.

This chain joins TRBV25-1 and TRBJ2-7; D remains unclear. Trimming removed 3 bases from V and 2 bases from J, with 11 bases in between. The CDR3 loop spans 14 amino acids. Germline loops: CDR1 MGHDK, CDR2 SYGVNS. The DNA of the CDR3 is TGTGCCAGCAGTGAGGGGTTTGGACCCTACGAGCAGTACTTC. Translating gives CASSEGFGPYEQYF.

This clonotype was detected a few times. This may come from a read error, since a much larger clone is one base off. The J gene is TRBJ2-5, the V gene TRBV2, with unresolved D. V lost 5 bases and J lost 2, with 15 bases in between. CDR3 size: 15 residues. Looked up from germline, CDR1 is SNHLY and CDR2 is FYNNEI. DNA of the CDR3: TGTGCCAGCAGTCCATGGGCAAGGGAACAAGAGACCCAGTACTTC. Residues: CASSPWAREQETQYF. Full variable domain (missing parts from reference TRBV2 and TRBJ2-5): EPEVTQTPSHQVTQMGQEVILRCVPISNHLYFYWYRQILGQKVEFLVSFYNNEISEKSEIFDDQFSVERPDGSNFTLKIRSTKLEDSAMYFCASSPWAREQETQYFGPGTRLLVL.

Regarding this clonotype: A much larger clone differs by one base, so this may be a read error. This rearrangement joins TRBV10-3 to TRBJ2-3; maybe TRBD2 (5 bases). Germline loops: CDR1 ENHRY, CDR2 SYGVKD. The CDR3 extends over 14 amino acids. V lost 8 bases to trimming and J lost 4 bases, with 16 bases between them. CDR3 protein: CAIGLLGVADTQYF. CDR3 DNA sequence: TGTGCCATCGGTCTACTAGGTGTCGCAGATACGCAGTATTTT.

This clonotype was detected many times. The CDR3, as DNA: TGTGCCAGCAGTACATTGAACACTGAAGCTTTCTTT. It encodes CASSTLNTEAFF. This sequence joins TRBV6-1 and TRBJ1-1; D gene unclear. CDR3 length: 12 amino acids. CDR1 is MNHNS and CDR2 is SASEGT in the germline V gene. Deletions cut 5 bases from V and 0 bases from J, with 4 bases between.

The V and J genes are TRBV7-3 and TRBJ2-5, with 9 bases fitting TRBD2. The CDR3 has 16 residues. The V segment lost 5 bases and the J segment 4 bases; nucleotides outside the gene matches: 11. The V gene's germline CDR1 is SGHTA and CDR2 FQGTGA. The DNA for the CDR3 is TGTGCCAGCAGCCAAGTCGTGGCGGGGGGGCTAGAGACCCAGTACTTC. It specifies CASSQVVAGGLETQYF.

This clonotype was counted at least ten times. The rearrangement joins TRBV6-1 to TRBJ2-5; 7 bases agree with TRBD2. The CDR3 is made up of 15 amino acids. Germline V gene lookup returns CDR1 MNHNS and CDR2 SASEGT. V lost 5 bases to trimming and J lost 4 bases; unmatched junction nucleotides: 10. For the CDR3, the DNA is TGTGCCAGCAGTATGGGGGGGAGGGCCGGAGAGACCCAGTACTTC. Its protein is CASSMGGRAGETQYF.

This clonotype occurred many times. The chain has TRBV11-3 and TRBJ2-7, with D tentatively TRBD1 (6 bases). Germline V CDR1 and CDR2: SGHNT, YENEEA. This CDR3 region has 14 residues. The germline V and J ends were trimmed by 5 bases and 1 base, with 12 bases remaining between them. The DNA of the CDR3 is TGTGCCAGCAGCACGGACAGAGGGTCCTACGAGCAGTACTTC. It encodes CASSTDRGSYEQYF.

This clonotype was recorded at least ten times. The J gene is TRBJ2-2, the V gene TRBV12-3 or TRBV12-4; 10 nucleotides match TRBD1. The V and J ends lost 6 bases and 4 bases, in that order; junction bases with no gene match: 8. This CDR3 region has 16 residues. CDR3 amino acids: CASRSRDRGATGELFF. For the CDR3, the DNA is TGTGCCAGCAGAAGCCGGGACAGGGGAGCCACCGGGGAGCTGTTTTTT.